This entry features one T cell receptor beta chain sequence. No antigen is known for it. Base qualities are not provided; no much larger clone lies one nucleotide away. These data are taken from a study of blood T cell repertoires in COVID-19 (TCRdb year 2020). Background on the whole study: The collaborator samples originated in the United States, Italy and Spain and spanned the acute and convalescent phases of COVID-19. The prospective study material was composed of cDNA or gDNA derived from T cells, B-cell-depleted T cells, or PBMCs. Deeply sampled blood TCRbeta repertoires from subjects exposed to, actively infected with, or recovered from COVID-19 were included in the dataset. The repertoires were released in a freely available public database intended as a resource for research on the immune response to SARS-CoV-2. Samples were obtained from the ongoing ImmuneRACE study (first 160 participants) and from about 1,300 subjects provided by 6 global collaborators. The sample metadata nearly always contained a de-identified subject ID, COVID-19 status, age in years and sex. HLA class I and class II types, where available, came from metadata supplied by the sample provider rather than from assay-based typing. The paper as a whole reports these results and caveats: Clinical and demographic metadata were provided uncurated, with the amount varying by source and participant.

TCRbeta CDR3 regions were amplified from genomic DNA by means of the immunoSEQ Assay, a bias-controlled multiplex PCR. Under the source paper's analysis protocol: The number of nucleated cells in each sample was estimated by amplification of reference gene primers within the assay. Sequence reads were collapsed and filtered to measure the absolute abundance of every unique TCRbeta CDR3 rearrangement. Productive Simpson clonality was computed per sample as the square root of Simpson's diversity index over productive rearrangements. Entries here come from immuneACCESS through TCRdb and include only in-frame sequences with V and J called. Some clones fail to appear in such tables; in the studies checked, an unresolved V gene covers under half of the shortfall, and the cause of the remainder is unknown. Clone size and V and J calls were adopted from that table, with D and trimming inferred from the DNA. The sample table holds under 250,000 clones, of which over 70% were seen once. Approximately 9% of the sample rests with the top ten.

The CDR3 measures 12 amino acids from cysteine to phenylalanine. The read is trimmed to its CDR3 DNA, 36 bases read in frame from base 1. The germline V and J ends show losses of 0 bases and 10 bases respectively, and no gene match explains 2 bases of the junction. The CDR1 and CDR2 encoded by the germline V gene are MNHEY and SVGAGI. Each collaborating institution followed its own protocols to collect whole blood in K2EDTA tubes. For TCRbeta analysis, collaborator samples were shipped as frozen whole blood, as isolated PBMCs, or as DNA extracted from either sample type. Sequenced: peripheral blood. The rearranged chain carries TRBV6-5 and TRBJ1-2; the central 7 bases match TRBD1. The TCR sequence derives from a man in his forties with active or convalescent COVID-19. The CDR3 protein: CASSYSGQPYTF. The base sequence is TGTGCCAGCAGTTACTCGGGACAGCCCTACACCTTC.